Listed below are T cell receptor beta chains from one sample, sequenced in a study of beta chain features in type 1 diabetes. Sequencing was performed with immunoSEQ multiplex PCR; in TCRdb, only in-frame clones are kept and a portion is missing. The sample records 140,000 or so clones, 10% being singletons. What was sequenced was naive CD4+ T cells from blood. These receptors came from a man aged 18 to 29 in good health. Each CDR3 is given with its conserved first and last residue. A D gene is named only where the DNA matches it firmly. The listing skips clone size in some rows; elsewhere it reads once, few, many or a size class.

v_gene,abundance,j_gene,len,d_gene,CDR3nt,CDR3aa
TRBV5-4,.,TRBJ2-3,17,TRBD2,TGTGCCAGCAGCTTGCGTCTAGCGGGGGGGCGCACAGATACGCAGTATTTT,CASSLRLAGGRTDTQYF
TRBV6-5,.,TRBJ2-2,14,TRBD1,TGTGCCAGCAGTTCGGGACAGGACACCGGGGAGCTGTTTTTT,CASSSGQDTGELFF
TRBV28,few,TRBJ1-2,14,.,TGTGCCAGCAGTCCCGGGACAACTAACTATGGCTACACCTTC,CASSPGTTNYGYTF
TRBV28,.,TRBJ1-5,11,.,TGTGCCAGCAGTTCATATCAGCCCCAGCATTTT,CASSSYQPQHF
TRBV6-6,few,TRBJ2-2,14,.,TGTGCCAGCAGCCCCGGGATATCTTCTGGGGAGCTGTTTTTT,CASSPGISSGELFF
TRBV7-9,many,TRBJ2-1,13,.,TGTGCCAGCAGCTTAGCTCTTCCCGGGGATGAGTTCTTC,CASSLALPGDEFF
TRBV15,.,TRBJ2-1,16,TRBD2,TGTGCCACCAGCAGAGATGGGGCTAGCGGCCCCAATGAGCAGTTCTTC,CATSRDGASGPNEQFF
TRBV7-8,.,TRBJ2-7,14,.,TGTGCCAGCAGCTTAGCGCAGGGGATCTACGAGCAGTACTTC,CASSLAQGIYEQYF
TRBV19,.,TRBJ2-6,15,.,TGTGCCAGTAGTACTCTGGGGACAGGGGCCAACGTCCTGACTTTC,CASSTLGTGANVLTF
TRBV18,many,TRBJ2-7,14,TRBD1,TGTGCCAGCTCACCTGGACAGGGGGCTCACGAGCAGTACTTC,CASSPGQGAHEQYF
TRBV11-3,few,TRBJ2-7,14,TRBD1,TGTGCCAGCAGCCTCAGACAGGGGGGTTTCGAGCAGTACTTC,CASSLRQGGFEQYF
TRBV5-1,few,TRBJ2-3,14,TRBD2,TGCGCCTCCAGGGGCGGGGGGGCCGTAGATACGCAGTATTTT,CASRGGGAVDTQYF
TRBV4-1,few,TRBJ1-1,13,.,TGCGCCAGCAGCCTTCAGGGTCCCACTGAAGCTTTCTTT,CASSLQGPTEAFF
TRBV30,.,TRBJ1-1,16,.,TGTGCCTGGAATCACGGGGGAACGAAAATGAACACTGAAGCTTTCTTT,CAWNHGGTKMNTEAFF
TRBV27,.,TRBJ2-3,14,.,TGTGCCAGCAGTTTTGTACGGGGGTTAGATACGCAGTATTTT,CASSFVRGLDTQYF
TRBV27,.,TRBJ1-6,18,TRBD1,TGTGCCAGCAGTACCGGACAGGGCAGGAGCTCCTATAATTCACCCCTCCACTTT,CASSTGQGRSSYNSPLHF
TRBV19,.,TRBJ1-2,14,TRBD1,TGTGCCAGTAGTTCGTTTGTAGGGGGCCAAGGCTACACCTTC,CASSSFVGGQGYTF
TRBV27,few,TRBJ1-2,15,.,TGTGCCAGCAGAATTAGGGGAGGCGCTGGCTATGGCTACACCTTC,CASRIRGGAGYGYTF
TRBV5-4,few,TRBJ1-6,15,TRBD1,TGTGCCAGCAGCTTGGGGGGACAGGGTTGGTCACCCCTCCACTTT,CASSLGGQGWSPLHF
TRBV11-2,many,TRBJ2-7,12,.,TGTGCCAGCAGCTTAGATCGGGGCGAGCAGTACTTC,CASSLDRGEQYF
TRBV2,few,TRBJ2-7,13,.,TGTGCCAGCGGCCGACTATCGGCCTACGAGCAGTACTTC,CASGRLSAYEQYF
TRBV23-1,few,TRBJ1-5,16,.,TGCGCCAGCAGTCAAGCTCAGGGGCGAGACAATCAGCCCCAGCATTTT,CASSQAQGRDNQPQHF
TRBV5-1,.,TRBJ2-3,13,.,TGCGCCAGCAGCTCCCCTAGCACAGATACGCAGTATTTT,CASSSPSTDTQYF
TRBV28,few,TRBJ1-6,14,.,TGTGCCAGCAGCTTGGCACAGTATAATTCACCCCTCCACTTT,CASSLAQYNSPLHF
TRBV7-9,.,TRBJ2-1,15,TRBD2,TGTGCCAGCAGCGGTAGCGGGGGGCTTTACAATGAGCAGTTCTTC,CASSGSGGLYNEQFF
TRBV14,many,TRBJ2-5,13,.,TGTGCCAGCAGCCAAGCCAGGCAGGGGACCCAGTACTTC,CASSQARQGTQYF
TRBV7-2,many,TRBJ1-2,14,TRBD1,TGTGCCAGCAGCATCGGGACAGGGAGCTATGGCTACACCTTC,CASSIGTGSYGYTF
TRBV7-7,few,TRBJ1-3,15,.,TGTGCCAGCAGCCCGCGCCCCCTCGGGGGAAACACCATATATTTT,CASSPRPLGGNTIYF
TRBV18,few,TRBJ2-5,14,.,TGTGCCAGCTCACCGGGCCAGGGCGGCGAGACCCAGTACTTC,CASSPGQGGETQYF
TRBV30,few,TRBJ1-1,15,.,TGTGCCTGGAGTGTAAGGGCGCGGGCCTCCACTGAAGCTTTCTTT,CAWSVRARASTEAFF
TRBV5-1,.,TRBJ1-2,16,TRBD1,TGCGCCAGCAGCGCTATTTTGACCGGGACAGGGGATGGCTACACCTTC,CASSAILTGTGDGYTF
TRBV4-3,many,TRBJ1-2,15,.,TGCGCCAGCAGCCAAGAATGGGGAGAGGCCTATGGCTACACCTTC,CASSQEWGEAYGYTF
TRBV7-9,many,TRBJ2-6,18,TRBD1,TGTGCCAGCAGCTCCCCGACAGGGGGACCCTCTGGGGCCAACGTCCTGACTTTC,CASSSPTGGPSGANVLTF